One and the same sample provided the 22 T cell receptor beta chains below, sequenced in a study of T cells in Graves' hyperthyroidism and ophthalmopathy. Amplification yielded TCR beta CDR3 regions, with RNA transcripts as the source. A set of HTBI primers served as the primers for a first-round RT-PCR of the TCR CDR3. Each CDR3 protein gets one entry after TCRdb re-called the multiplex PCR reads with MiXCR. The sample yields about 640,000 distinct CDR3 sequences, 20% seen once. The sample consisted of blood. The origin of the receptors is a man between 25 and 39 years old with Graves' ophthalmopathy.

The gene calls are TRBV29-1 and TRBJ2-1; TRBD2 matches at 15 bases. V gave up 6 bases and J gave up 3 bases; unmatched junction bases: 9. Germline CDR1 is SQVTM and CDR2 is ANQGSEA. This CDR3 is 17 amino acids long. CDR3 in DNA: TGCAGCGTGGTCCCGGGACTAGCGGGAGGAGACTACAATGAGCAGTTCTTC. Its translation: CSVVPGLAGGDYNEQFF.

The chain is built from TRBV27 and TRBJ2-5; TRBD2 matches at 10 bases. The trim removed 2 bases at V and 0 bases at J, leaving 6 bases unmatched. CDR1 MNHEY and CDR2 SMNVEV come from the germline V gene (reference sequence). This CDR3 comprises 17 residues. The CDR3 loop reads CASSLRGLAEYQETQYF. In DNA, the CDR3 is TGTGCCAGCAGTTTACGCGGACTAGCGGAATACCAAGAGACCCAGTACTTC.

The chain couples TRBV5-1 to TRBJ2-3; D not certain. From germline, CDR1 is SGHRS and CDR2 YFSETQ. This CDR3 contains 13 residues. Trimming cost V 4 bases and J 4 bases, with 10 bases left between them. The CDR3 protein is CASSDRISDTQYF. The CDR3 DNA reads TGCGCCAGCAGCGACCGTATCTCAGATACGCAGTATTTT. The full variable domain, in which reference TRBV5-1 and TRBJ2-3 provide the parts outside the CDR3, is KAGVTQTPRYLIKTRGQQVTLSCSPISGHRSVSWYQQTPGQGLQFLFEYFSETQRNKGNFPGRFSGRQFSNSRSEMNVSTLELGDSALYLCASSDRISDTQYFGPGTRLTVL.

This clonotype was seen only a few times. The chain joins TRBV4-1 to TRBJ2-1; D might be TRBD2 (6 bases). CDR3 size: 17 residues. V lost 6 bases and J lost 5, with 23 bases in between. Germline V gene lookup returns CDR1 MGHRA and CDR2 YSYEKL. CDR3 DNA sequence: TGCGCCAGCAGTCGCCACCGACTAGTCTACGTGGACAATGAGCAGTTCTTC. Its protein is CASSRHRLVYVDNEQFF.

In this sample, this clonotype turned up a few times. The chain links TRBV7-9 to TRBJ1-6, with TRBD1 as a possible D gene (6 bases). This CDR3 contains 14 residues. Germline loops: CDR1 SEHNR, CDR2 FQNEAQ (reference sequence). Trimming took 4 bases from V and 8 from J, leaving 12 bases between them. CDR3 amino acids: CASSSPGAYSPLHF. CDR3 sequence (DNA): TGTGCCAGCAGCTCGCCGGGGGCGTATTCACCCCTCCACTTT.

CDR3 protein: CSAVVGAGSKDTQYF. The CDR3 bases are TGCAGTGCCGTTGTGGGGGCGGGGTCCAAAGATACGCAGTATTTT. This sequence joins TRBV20-1 and TRBJ2-3; D might be TRBD1 or TRBD2, each matching 6 bases. Trimming removed 6 bases at V and 5 bases at J, with 21 bases between. The CDR3 consists of 15 residues. Germline V gene sequence: CDR1 DFQATT, CDR2 SNEGSKA (reference sequence).

The chain has TRBV20-1 and TRBJ1-3, with D hard to call. The germline V gene has CDR1 DFQATT and CDR2 SNEGSKA (reference sequence). Trimming left V 3 bases short and J 0 bases short, with 15 bases between. The CDR3 is 16 amino acids. The CDR3 region has the DNA TGCAGTGCTAGGTCGGAATCCCCTGCCTCTGGAAACACCATATATTTT. It translates to CSARSESPASGNTIYF.

J is TRBJ2-7 and V is TRBV20-1, with TRBD2 matching 8 bases. This CDR3 is 14 amino acids long. The V and J ends lost 1 base and 9 bases, in that order; junction bases with no gene match: 11. Germline V gene data show CDR1 as DFQATT and CDR2 as SNEGSKA (reference sequence). The DNA of the CDR3 is TGCAGTGCTAGAGTTCGCGGGAGGCTGGGCGGGCAGTACTTC. Protein: CSARVRGRLGGQYF.

A few counts support this clonotype. This rearrangement joins TRBV13 to TRBJ2-7, with 8 bases matching TRBD2. Trimming at V came to 5 bases and at J to 5 bases, leaving 11 bases not matched to a gene. This CDR3 has 15 residues. From germline, CDR1 is PRHDT and CDR2 FYEKMQ (reference sequence). CDR3 nucleotide sequence: TGTGCCAGCAGCCCCCGACGGGGGGGGGCCCACGAGCAGTACTTC. Translated, it gives CASSPRRGGAHEQYF.

This chain joins TRBV6-5 and TRBJ2-7; the D gene is possibly TRBD1 (6 bases). CDR3 size: 14 residues. V was trimmed by 4 bases and J by 6 bases, leaving 16 bases between them. The germline gives CDR1 MNHEY, CDR2 SVGAGI. The CDR3 region is CASSFTGLVGEQYF. DNA of the CDR3: TGTGCCAGCAGTTTCACAGGGTTGGTAGGCGAGCAGTACTTC.

This clonotype was counted many times. The chain employs TRBV28 and TRBJ2-7; 7 bases align to TRBD1. Germline lookup yields CDR1 MDHEN and CDR2 SYDVKM. The CDR3 is made up of 15 amino acids. V shed 6 bases, J shed 5 bases, and the junction held 13 bases outside the gene matches. The CDR3: CASSLQGMGPNEQYF. CDR3 DNA sequence: TGTGCCAGCAGCCTACAGGGGATGGGGCCCAACGAGCAGTACTTC.

In this sample, this clonotype turned up many times. The V and J genes are TRBV20-1 and TRBJ1-1; 9 bases align to TRBD1. The trim removed 6 bases at V and 1 base at J, leaving 6 bases unmatched. Germline loops: CDR1 DFQATT, CDR2 SNEGSKA (reference sequence). The CDR3 has 14 amino acids. Written as DNA, the CDR3 is TGCAGTGCCGGGACAGGGCCCGGGAACACTGAAGCTTTCTTT. Translation: CSAGTGPGNTEAFF.

The gene calls are TRBV12-3 or TRBV12-4 and TRBJ1-2; no firm D call. CDR3 length: 15 amino acids. Trimming removed 1 base from V and 8 bases from J, with 17 bases in between. The CDR3 region is CASSLDGRVQRGYTF. DNA for the CDR3: TGTGCCAGCAGTTTAGATGGGAGGGTGCAAAGGGGCTACACCTTC.

This clonotype was counted only a few times. V gene TRBV6-5 combines with J gene TRBJ2-1, with D unresolved. V was shortened by 2 bases and J by 5 bases, with 13 bases between the two germline ends. Germline V gene lookup returns CDR1 MNHEY and CDR2 SVGAGI. The CDR3 consists of 15 residues. The chain's CDR3 is CASSYMAGSDNEQFF. DNA of the CDR3: TGTGCCAGCAGTTACATGGCAGGATCGGACAATGAGCAGTTCTTC.

The chain couples TRBV10-3 to TRBJ2-7; D is ambiguous. The germline V gene has CDR1 ENHRY and CDR2 SYGVKD. The V end lost 5 bases, the J end lost 6 bases, and 14 bases lay between the germline ends. The CDR3 extends over 13 amino acids. The CDR3 reads CAISKAKWVEQYF. The CDR3 nucleotides are TGTGCCATCAGTAAGGCGAAGTGGGTCGAGCAGTACTTC.

The chain recombines TRBV18 with TRBJ2-1; tentatively, D is TRBD2 (5 bases). This CDR3 contains 16 residues. V lost 5 bases to trimming and J lost 9 bases, with 23 bases between them. The germline CDR1 and CDR2 sequences are KGHSH and LQKENI. CDR3: CASSSPQRGKGGEQFF. DNA of the CDR3: TGTGCCAGCTCATCCCCGCAACGGGGAAAGGGCGGTGAGCAGTTCTTC.

This chain joins TRBV10-3 and TRBJ1-2; no definite D call. Germline-derived CDR1 and CDR2 are ENHRY and SYGVKD. The CDR3 spans 14 residues. Trimming stripped 3 bases from V and 4 bases from J, with 12 bases between. The CDR3 is CAISDLGQIYGYTF. As DNA, the CDR3 is TGTGCCATCAGTGACCTGGGCCAGATCTATGGCTACACCTTC.

This clonotype was detected ten times or more. V usage is TRBV27 and J usage is TRBJ2-3; D is uncertain. Germline CDR1 and CDR2: MNHEY and SMNVEV (reference sequence). Trimming removed 0 bases at V and 4 bases at J, with 11 bases between. This CDR3 is built from 15 residues. CDR3 sequence: CASSLSLWRPDTQYF. Here the CDR3 DNA reads TGTGCCAGCAGTTTATCACTTTGGCGGCCAGATACGCAGTATTTT.

The rearrangement joins TRBV10-3 to TRBJ2-1, with D possibly TRBD2 on 6 matching bases. The V end was cut by 3 bases, the J end by 7 bases, with 19 bases between. The CDR3 covers 16 residues. The germline CDR1 and CDR2 sequences are ENHRY and SYGVKD. DNA for the CDR3: TGTGCCATCAGTGATACCCGGGACTGGACTTCAAATGAGCAGTTCTTC. Its protein product is CAISDTRDWTSNEQFF.

V usage is TRBV10-3 and J usage is TRBJ1-4; 10 bases align to TRBD1. Trimming removed 2 bases from V and 8 bases from J; junction bases left unmatched: 8. The CDR3 is 16 amino acids. In germline, CDR1 is ENHRY, CDR2 SYGVKD. CDR3 protein: CAISETWDRGREKLFF. CDR3 nucleotide sequence: TGTGCCATCAGTGAGACTTGGGACAGGGGTCGAGAAAAACTGTTTTTT.

This chain links TRBV2 with TRBJ2-2; D not certain. Germline V gene lookup returns CDR1 SNHLY and CDR2 FYNNEI. V shed 3 bases and J shed 6 bases, with 14 bases lying between them. The CDR3 is 15 residues long. The DNA for the CDR3 is TGTGCCAGCAGTGACAACGGGCTCCGCGCCGGGGAGCTGTTTTTT. It specifies CASSDNGLRAGELFF.

In this sample, this clonotype turned up a few times. The chain has TRBV28 and TRBJ1-2; possibly TRBD1 for D (6 bases). Germline CDR1 is MDHEN and CDR2 is SYDVKM. The V end lost 2 bases, the J end lost 4 bases, and 11 bases lay between the germline ends. The CDR3 consists of 14 residues. CDR3 DNA: TGTGCCAGCAGTTTAGGACAGAGTCTCTATGGCTACACCTTC. The encoded protein is CASSLGQSLYGYTF.